These 21 T cell receptor beta chains originate from one sample sequenced in a study of shared clonotypes between healthy human individuals. Clones were read by immunoSEQ multiplex PCR, and TCRdb kept only the in-frame ones, dropping some. The data show roughly 320,000 clones, about nine tenths seen once. Source material: memory CD8+ T cells sorted from blood. Documented subset: CD45RO+ cells pooled with CCR7-negative TemRA cells. The receptors come from a young man in good health.

The genes are TRBV7-9 and TRBJ2-3; D might be TRBD1 or TRBD2, each matching 5 bases. This CDR3 is built from 13 residues. Germline loops: CDR1 SEHNR, CDR2 FQNEAQ (reference sequence). V gave up 1 base and J gave up 10 bases, with 12 bases separating them. CDR3 DNA: TGTGCCAGCAGCTTAGATGAGGGACCGGCGCAGTATTTT. Amino acid sequence: CASSLDEGPAQYF.

This clone was counted a few times. The chain has TRBV19 and TRBJ1-1; D may be TRBD1 (5 bases). Germline CDR1 and CDR2: LNHDA and SQIVND (reference sequence). The V end lost 5 bases, the J end lost 10 bases, and 17 bases lay between the germline ends. The CDR3 covers 13 residues. CDR3 region: CASSVYRDLGAFF. As DNA, the CDR3 is TGTGCCAGTAGTGTTTACCGGGACCTCGGAGCTTTCTTT.

This chain uses TRBV5-3 with TRBJ2-7, with 7 positions matching TRBD2. TRBV5-3 is treated as an ORF (open reading frame) with a function not yet certain. The CDR3 has 14 residues. After removal of 8 bases from V and 0 bases from J, the junction contained 8 bases not matched to a gene. CDR3 coding DNA: TGTGCCAGGGGCCTAGCGGATAACTCCTACGAGCAGTACTTC. It yields the protein CARGLADNSYEQYF.

V and J are TRBV7-9 and TRBJ2-1; 7 bases agree with TRBD2. The CDR3 has 14 amino acids. Per germline, CDR1 SEHNR and CDR2 FQNEAQ (reference sequence). V lost 4 bases to trimming and J lost 2 bases; unmatched junction nucleotides: 2. Here the CDR3 DNA reads TGTGCCAGCAGCTACGGGACTACCTACAATGAGCAGTTCTTC. This encodes CASSYGTTYNEQFF.

This chain joins TRBV29-1 and TRBJ2-5; D ambiguous. V lost 3 bases and J 9 bases, leaving 8 bases between the germline ends. CDR1 and CDR2 from the germline V gene are SQVTM and ANQGSEA. The CDR3 is 10 residues long. CDR3 loop: CSVDSTPQYF. The CDR3 DNA follows: TGCAGCGTTGATAGTACCCCCCAGTACTTC.

This clone was seen a handful of times. The chain uses TRBV5-6 and TRBJ2-7; 11 nucleotides align to TRBD2. CDR3 length: 15 amino acids. The germline CDR1 and CDR2 sequences are SGHDT and YYEEEE. Unmatched junction bases numbered 5, after V lost 3 bases and J lost 3 bases. CDR3 sequence: CASSWGTSGSYEQYF. The CDR3 DNA follows: TGTGCCAGCAGCTGGGGCACTAGCGGGAGCTACGAGCAGTACTTC.

V is TRBV11-2 and J is TRBJ2-1; 11 bases fit TRBD2. J was trimmed by 4 bases and V by 6 bases; bases with no gene match: 11. The CDR3 spans 17 residues. Germline CDR1 is SGHAT and CDR2 is FQNNGV. CDR3 nucleotides: TGTGCCAGCAGATACAAGCCCGGGACTAGCGGTTACAATGAGCAGTTCTTC. This sequence encodes CASRYKPGTSGYNEQFF.

The chain carries TRBV4-1 and TRBJ2-7; no clear D. The V gene's germline CDR1 is MGHRA and CDR2 YSYEKL. V lost 4 bases to trimming and J lost 0 bases, with 7 bases between them. The CDR3 has 13 amino acids. The CDR3 region is CASSPAGSYEQYF. CDR3 coding DNA: TGCGCCAGCAGCCCTGCAGGCTCCTACGAGCAGTACTTC.

The V call is TRBV28, the J call TRBJ1-6, with a tentative D call TRBD1 (5 bases). V lost 6 bases and J 8 bases, leaving 11 bases between the germline ends. Germline CDR1 is MDHEN and CDR2 is SYDVKM. The length of the CDR3 is 13 residues. The CDR3, as DNA: TGTGCCAGCAGAGACCCGGGGGATTCACCCCTCCACTTT. Its translation is CASRDPGDSPLHF.

The chain couples TRBV4-3 to TRBJ2-2, with 7 bases that match TRBD2. CDR1 LGHNA and CDR2 YSLEER come from the germline V gene. The V and J ends lost 2 bases and 3 bases, in that order; junction bases with no gene match: 6. The CDR3 sequence is 16 residues long. CDR3 nucleotide sequence: TGCGCCAGCAGCCAATTCGAGGGAGGGGACACCGGGGAGCTGTTTTTT. This sequence encodes CASSQFEGGDTGELFF.

V usage is TRBV9 and J usage is TRBJ2-3; TRBD2 aligns across 8 bases. Germline lookup yields CDR1 SGDLS and CDR2 YYNGEE. The CDR3 has 17 residues. The junction had 11 bases not matched to a gene; V was cut back by 4 bases and J by 1 base. The CDR3 DNA reads as TGTGCCAGCAGCCAAGAAGCGGGAGTGTCCGGCACAGATACGCAGTATTTT. Its protein product is CASSQEAGVSGTDTQYF.

The CDR3 DNA sequence: TGTGCCATCAGTGTACTTACCAGCGGGAGCTACGAGCAGTACTTC. This encodes CAISVLTSGSYEQYF. The rearrangement links TRBV10-3 to TRBJ2-7; TRBD2 matches at 8 bases. The CDR3 extends over 15 amino acids. Trimming removed 4 bases from V and 3 bases from J; junction bases left unmatched: 8. Germline CDR1 is ENHRY and CDR2 is SYGVKD.

The chain employs TRBV13 and TRBJ2-4; D uncertain. Trimming took off 3 bases at V and 1 base at J, with 4 bases between the two ends. The CDR3 totals 13 residues. Germline CDR1 reads PRHDT; CDR2 reads FYEKMQ (reference sequence). The CDR3 is CASSFTAKNIQYF. CDR3 nucleotides: TGTGCCAGCAGCTTTACTGCCAAAAACATTCAGTACTTC.

The DNA for the CDR3 is TGTGCCAGCAGCCCAGGACTAAACTATGGCTACACCTTC. It yields the protein CASSPGLNYGYTF. The chain has TRBV9 and TRBJ1-2, with unresolved D. The CDR3 loop spans 13 amino acids. The V and J ends lost 4 bases and 2 bases respectively, with 9 bases between them. Germline assignment: CDR1 SGDLS and CDR2 YYNGEE.

The chain uses TRBV4-2 and TRBJ2-7, with D tentatively TRBD2 (6 bases). V lost 4 bases and J 2 bases, leaving 15 bases between the germline ends. This CDR3 is 15 amino acids long. Per germline, CDR1 LGHNA and CDR2 YNFKEQ. CDR3 bases: TGTGCCAGCAGCCGAGGTTTAGCGGTAACCTACGAGCAGTACTTC. It translates to CASSRGLAVTYEQYF.

In the case of this clone: At the DNA level, this CDR3 is encoded by other sequences in the same sample as well. The chain recombines TRBV5-6 with TRBJ2-7; D call uncertain. The V gene lost 0 bases and the J gene lost 0 bases, with 7 bases spanning the gap. Per the germline V gene, CDR1 is SGHDT and CDR2 is YYEEEE. The CDR3 has 14 residues. The DNA for the CDR3 is TGTGCCAGCAGCTTGGGGTCCTCCTCCTACGAGCAGTACTTC. Protein sequence: CASSLGSSSYEQYF.

The chain has TRBV10-2 and TRBJ2-7, with 8 bases lining up with TRBD2. Germline V gene sequence: CDR1 WSHSY, CDR2 SAAADI. CDR3 length: 17 amino acids. Trimming removed 6 bases from V and 4 bases from J; junction bases left unmatched: 17. CDR3 amino acids: CASRLSGGPPIIYEQYF. DNA of the CDR3: TGCGCCAGCAGACTCAGCGGGGGCCCTCCTATCATATACGAGCAGTACTTC.

V gene TRBV18 combines with J gene TRBJ2-1, with 14 bases matching TRBD2. The CDR3 consists of 19 residues. V lost 3 bases to trimming and J lost 2 bases; unmatched junction nucleotides: 9. CDR1 and CDR2 from the germline V gene are KGHSH and LQKENI. The CDR3: CASSPGTSGSWLTYNEQFF. DNA for the CDR3: TGTGCCAGCTCACCTGGGACTAGCGGGAGTTGGCTTACCTACAATGAGCAGTTCTTC.

With respect to this clone: One junction end does not reproduce the germline sequence, and a read error may be involved. V gene TRBV5-4 combines with J gene TRBJ2-5, with 14 nucleotides matching TRBD2. CDR1 SGHNT and CDR2 YYREEE come from the germline V gene (reference sequence). The CDR3 has 16 amino acids. The CDR3 DNA reads as TGTGCCGGCAGCTCGGGGACTAGCGGGAGACGAGAGACCCAGTACTTC. Translating gives CAGSSGTSGRRETQYF. The full variable domain, with the rest looked up from reference TRBV5-4 and TRBJ2-5, is ETGVTQSPTHLIKTRGQQVTLRCSSQSGHNTVSWYQQALGQGPQFIFQYYREEENGRGNFPPRFSGLQFPNYSSELNVNALELDDSALYLCAGSSGTSGRRETQYFGPGTRLLVL.

This chain joins TRBV29-1 and TRBJ1-2; D not certain. This CDR3 comprises 11 residues. Germline loops: CDR1 SQVTM, CDR2 ANQGSEA. Trimming removed 1 base from V and 8 bases from J, with 8 bases in between. The CDR3 nucleotides read TGCAGCGTTGAAGGGGTCTGGGGCTACACCTTC. Translated: CSVEGVWGYTF. The full variable domain, its missing parts supplied by reference TRBV29-1 and TRBJ1-2, is SAVISQKPSRDICQRGTSLTIQCQVDSQVTMMFWYRQQPGQSLTLIATANQGSEATYESGFVIDKFPISRPNLTFSTLTVSNMSPEDSSIYLCSVEGVWGYTFGSGTRLTVV.

This clone was recorded a few times. The chain combines TRBV5-4 with TRBJ1-3; D not certain. CDR1 SGHNT and CDR2 YYREEE come from the germline V gene (reference sequence). The CDR3 length is 14 residues. The V end was cut by 0 bases, the J end by 0 bases, with 4 bases between. The DNA for the CDR3 is TGTGCCAGCAGCTTGGATGACTCTGGAAACACCATATATTTT. It encodes CASSLDDSGNTIYF. The full variable domain, in which reference TRBV5-4 and TRBJ1-3 provide the parts outside the CDR3, is ETGVTQSPTHLIKTRGQQVTLRCSSQSGHNTVSWYQQALGQGPQFIFQYYREEENGRGNFPPRFSGLQFPNYSSELNVNALELDDSALYLCASSLDDSGNTIYFGEGSWLTVV.